This T cell receptor (beta chain) was documented in a study of blood T cell repertoires in COVID-19. Germline V gene sequence: CDR1 SEHNR, CDR2 FQNEAQ (reference sequence). This CDR3 is 14 amino acids long. Trimming removed 2 bases at V and 6 bases at J, with 11 bases between. In the source study's methods: It was from reference gene primer amplification that nucleated cell counts were estimated. Sequenced by immunoSEQ multiplex PCR; TCRdb stores in-frame clones only, minus some. V and J calls and clone size follow that table, whereas D and trimming were derived from the DNA. The table shows around 180,000 clones, with 88% occurring only once.

Sequencing input: peripheral blood. The chain is built from TRBV7-9 and TRBJ2-1; D remains unclear. The source of this sequence is a man between 60 and 75 years old with acute or convalescent COVID-19. The CDR3 loop is CASSLPSRGNEQFF. The CDR3 DNA is TGTGCCAGCAGCTTACCCTCTAGAGGCAATGAGCAGTTCTTC.